This T cell receptor beta chain derives from a study of T cell responses to AZD1222 COVID-19 vaccine. Comment on this clone: Its antigen is currently unknown.

CDR1 and CDR2 (germline): LNHDA, SQIVND (reference sequence). The V and J ends lost 7 bases and 1 base respectively, with 10 bases between them. The CDR3 runs 13 residues. Study-wide findings and caveats: Mostly white British, mostly female donors; authors suggested clonal diversity may be underestimated. CD4 TCRs linked to vaccination spanned spike, dominating at 160-218 and 743-854.

Sequenced by immunoSEQ multiplex PCR; TCRdb stores in-frame clones only, minus some. The table lists about 94,000 clones, approximately 81% of them singletons, with more than 3.5% in the top ten. Investigators merged groups given second doses at roughly 4 or roughly 12 weeks. The material was peripheral blood, obtained 28 days after the second AZD1222 dose. The chain combines TRBV19 with TRBJ2-5; D is possibly TRBD1 or TRBD2 (5 bases each). The receptor was isolated from an adult who received the AZD1222 COVID-19 vaccine. The CDR3 protein is CASTGTVQETQYF. The CDR3 region has the DNA TGTGCCAGTACGGGGACGGTCCAAGAGACCCAGTACTTC. The complete variable domain, with remaining parts taken from reference TRBV19 and TRBJ2-5, reads DGGITQSPKYLFRKEGQNVTLSCEQNLNHDAMYWYRQDPGQGLRLIYYSQIVNDFQKGDIAEGYSVSREKKESFPLTVTSAQKNPTAFYLCASTGTVQETQYFGPGTRLLVL.